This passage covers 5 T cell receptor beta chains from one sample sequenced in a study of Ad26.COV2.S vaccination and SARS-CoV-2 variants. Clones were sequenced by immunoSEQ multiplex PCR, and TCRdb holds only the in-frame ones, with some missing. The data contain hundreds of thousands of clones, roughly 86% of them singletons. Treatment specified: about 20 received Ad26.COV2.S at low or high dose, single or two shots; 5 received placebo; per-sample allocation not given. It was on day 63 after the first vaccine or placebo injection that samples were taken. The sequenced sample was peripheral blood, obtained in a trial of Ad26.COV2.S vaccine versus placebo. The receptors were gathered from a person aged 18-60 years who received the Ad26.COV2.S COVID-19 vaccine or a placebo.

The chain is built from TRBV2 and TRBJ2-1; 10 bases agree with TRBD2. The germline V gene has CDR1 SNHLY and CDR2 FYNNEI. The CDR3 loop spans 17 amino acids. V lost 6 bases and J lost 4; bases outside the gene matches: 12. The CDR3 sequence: CASRVSAAGGPYNEQFF. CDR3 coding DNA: TGTGCCAGCAGAGTCTCAGCAGCGGGAGGGCCTTACAATGAGCAGTTCTTC.

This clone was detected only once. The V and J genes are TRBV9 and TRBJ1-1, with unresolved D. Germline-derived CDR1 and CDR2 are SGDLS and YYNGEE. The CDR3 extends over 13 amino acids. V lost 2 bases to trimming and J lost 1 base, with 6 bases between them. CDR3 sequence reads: CASSVRSNTEAFF. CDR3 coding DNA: TGTGCCAGCAGCGTCCGGTCGAACACTGAAGCTTTCTTT.

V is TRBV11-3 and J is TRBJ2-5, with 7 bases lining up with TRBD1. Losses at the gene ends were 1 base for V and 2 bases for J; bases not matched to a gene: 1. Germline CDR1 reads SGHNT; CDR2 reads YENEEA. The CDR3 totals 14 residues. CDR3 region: CASSLGGQQETQYF. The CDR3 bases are TGTGCCAGCAGCTTAGGGGGACAGCAAGAGACCCAGTACTTC.

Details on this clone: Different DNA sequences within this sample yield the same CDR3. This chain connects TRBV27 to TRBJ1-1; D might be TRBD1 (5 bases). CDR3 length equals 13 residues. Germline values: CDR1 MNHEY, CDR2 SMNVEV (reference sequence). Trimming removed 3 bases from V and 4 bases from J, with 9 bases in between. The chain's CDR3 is CASSFQGPTEAFF. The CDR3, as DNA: TGTGCCAGCAGTTTCCAGGGCCCCACTGAAGCTTTCTTT.

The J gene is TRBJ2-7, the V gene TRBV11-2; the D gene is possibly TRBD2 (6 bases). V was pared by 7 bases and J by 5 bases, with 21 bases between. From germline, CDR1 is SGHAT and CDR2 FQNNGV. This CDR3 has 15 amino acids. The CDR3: CASTTTSRRANEQYF. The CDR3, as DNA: TGTGCCAGCACCACCACTAGCCGCAGGGCCAACGAGCAGTACTTC.